Sequencing of this TCR beta chain was carried out in a study of TIL therapy for anti-PD-1-resistant metastatic lung cancer (dated by TCRdb to the early 2020s). With regard to the full study: Among the enrolled patients, the median age was roughly 54 years (range 38-75), and the median tumor PD-L1 proportion score was around 6%. T cell receptor beta sequencing of tumor and peripheral blood was used to follow clonotypes across the tumor, the expanded TIL product and serial blood samples. A median non-synonymous tumor mutation burden of around 1.4 mutations per megabase was determined across the cohort by whole-exome sequencing. The cohort was composed predominantly of lung adenocarcinoma, with a few EGFR-mutant and two ALK-rearranged tumors included, and half of patients were identified as current or former smokers.

Per the publication, the time point label means: pre-treatment sample, taken before nivolumab and TIL therapy. Excised metastases, mostly pleural nodules or supraclavicular lymph nodes, were used as baseline tumor samples and were taken from the same resection from which TIL were grown. Tumors were collected before any PD-1/PD-L1 blockade, after which patients were given nivolumab, and patients who progressed were given lymphodepletion, an infusion of expanded TIL and IL-2. Between late 2017 and early 2020, a dual-center phase I trial enrolled adults who had stage 4 NSCLC. The samples were drawn from an open-label, single-arm phase I trial testing tumor-infiltrating lymphocyte therapy combined with nivolumab in advanced non-small cell lung cancer. Portions of each resected tumor were snap-frozen in liquid nitrogen and were stored at -80 degrees C. Tumor regions of interest were chosen on H&E sections by laser-capture macrodissection, pulverized into 15 mg aliquots, and extracted with Qiagen Allprep kits.

Results and caveats for the whole study, not just this receptor: TIL culture showed high clonal turnover, with many enriched product clones undetected in the baseline tumor, suggesting clonal contraction rather than faithful expansion. Higher clonality and lower diversity were observed in expanded TIL cultures than in baseline intratumoral T cells (median clonality around 5.7% vs 31%, p < 0.0001). The study protocol defined all tumor marker inferences as exploratory. The cohort was highly selected, with more treatment-naive, never-smoker and oncogene-addicted patients than typical, limiting generalizability.

A note on this clone: It has no known antigen specificity. It has no much larger one-base neighbor in the sample; base qualities were not kept.

Including the terminal cysteine and phenylalanine, the CDR3 comprises 15 residues. Only the CDR3 portion is preserved as DNA: 45 bases, with reading frame beginning at the first base. Trimming accounts for 4 bases at V and 4 bases at J, while the number of junction bases matched to no gene is 7. In the germline V gene, CDR1 corresponds to ENHRY and CDR2 to SYGVKD. The immunoSEQ v3 hsTCRB kit was used to amplify TCR beta CDR3 regions from genomic DNA through bias-controlled multiplex PCR. TCR libraries were sequenced on an Illumina NextSeq 500 to 1.5 million to 2 million read pairs for survey level or 5-6 million for deep level. As for the authors' bioinformatics: Clonality was reported by immunoSEQ Analyzer software, which also assigned V, D and J genes and filtered out non-productive sequences. To compare repertoires between infused TIL and blood, productive Simpson clonality was used along with the Morisita overlap index of productive TRB rearrangements. TCRdb re-hosts the immuneACCESS table, in-frame sequences only. Its copies lack some clones; in the studies checked, an unresolved V gene accounts for under half of them, and the cause for the rest is not known. That table supplies the V and J calls and clone size; D and trimming were determined from the DNA. The sample data list about 5,300 clones, and around three fifths of these were observed just once. In total, the top ten clones hold about 9% of the sample.

The sequence was collected from a man between 70 and 80 years old with non-small cell lung cancer. The chain employs TRBV10-3 and TRBJ1-2, with 9 middle bases fitting TRBD1. The sequences come from tumor tissue, collected at baseline. The nucleotide sequence is TGTGCCATCAGTGCCGGGACAGGGTTCACCTATGGCTACACCTTC. It translates as CAISAGTGFTYGYTF.